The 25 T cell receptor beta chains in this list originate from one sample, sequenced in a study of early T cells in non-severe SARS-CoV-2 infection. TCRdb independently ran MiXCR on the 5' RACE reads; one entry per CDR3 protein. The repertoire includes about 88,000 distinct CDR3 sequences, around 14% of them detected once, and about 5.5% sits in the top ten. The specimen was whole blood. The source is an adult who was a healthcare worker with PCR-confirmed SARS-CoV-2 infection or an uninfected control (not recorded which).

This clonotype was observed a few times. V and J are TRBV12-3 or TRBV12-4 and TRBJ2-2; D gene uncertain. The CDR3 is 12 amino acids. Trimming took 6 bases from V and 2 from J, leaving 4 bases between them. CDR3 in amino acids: CASRFNTGELFF. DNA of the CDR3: TGTGCCAGCAGATTTAACACCGGGGAGCTGTTTTTT.

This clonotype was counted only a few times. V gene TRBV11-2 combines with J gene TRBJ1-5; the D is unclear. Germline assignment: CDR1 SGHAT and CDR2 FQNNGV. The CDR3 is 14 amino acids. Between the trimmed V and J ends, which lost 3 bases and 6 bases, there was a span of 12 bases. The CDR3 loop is CASSLEGSGQPQHF. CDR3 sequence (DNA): TGTGCCAGCAGCTTGGAGGGAAGCGGTCAGCCCCAGCATTTT.

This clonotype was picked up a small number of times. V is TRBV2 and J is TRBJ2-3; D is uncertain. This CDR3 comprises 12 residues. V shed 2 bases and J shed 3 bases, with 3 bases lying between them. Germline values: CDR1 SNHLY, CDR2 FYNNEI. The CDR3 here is CASSERTDTQYF. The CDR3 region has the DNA TGTGCCAGCAGTGAAAGGACAGATACGCAGTATTTT.

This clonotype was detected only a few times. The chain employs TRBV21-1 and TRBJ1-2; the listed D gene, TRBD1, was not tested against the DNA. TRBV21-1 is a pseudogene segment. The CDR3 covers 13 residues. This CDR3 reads CASSFPDRSGYTF. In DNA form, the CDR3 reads TGTGCCAGCAGCTTCCCGGACAGGAGCGGCTACACCTTC.

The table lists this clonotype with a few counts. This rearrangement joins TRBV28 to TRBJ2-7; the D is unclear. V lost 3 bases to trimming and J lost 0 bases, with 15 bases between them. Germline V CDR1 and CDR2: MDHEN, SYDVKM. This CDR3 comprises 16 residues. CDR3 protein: CASSFDPGSSSYEQYF. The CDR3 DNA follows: TGTGCCAGCAGTTTCGATCCGGGCAGCAGCTCCTACGAGCAGTACTTC. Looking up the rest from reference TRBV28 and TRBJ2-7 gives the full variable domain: DVKVTQSSRYLVKRTGEKVFLECVQDMDHENMFWYRQDPGLGLRLIYFSYDVKMKEKGDIPEGYSVSREKKERFSLILESASTNQTSMYLCASSFDPGSSSYEQYFGPGTRLTVT.

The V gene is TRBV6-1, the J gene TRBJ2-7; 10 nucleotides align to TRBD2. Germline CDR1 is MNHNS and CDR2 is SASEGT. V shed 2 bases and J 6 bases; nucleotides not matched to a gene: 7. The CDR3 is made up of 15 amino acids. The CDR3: CASSELAGAPREQYF. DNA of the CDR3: TGTGCCAGCAGTGAACTAGCGGGAGCACCCCGCGAGCAGTACTTC.

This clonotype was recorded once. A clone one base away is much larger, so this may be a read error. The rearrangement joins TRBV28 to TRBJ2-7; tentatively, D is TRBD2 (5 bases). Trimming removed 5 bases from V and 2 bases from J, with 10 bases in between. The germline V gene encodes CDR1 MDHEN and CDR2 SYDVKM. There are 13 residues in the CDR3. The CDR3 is CASSLGIAYEQYF. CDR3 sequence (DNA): TGTGCCAGCAGTCTCGGGATCGCCTACGAGCAGTACTTC.

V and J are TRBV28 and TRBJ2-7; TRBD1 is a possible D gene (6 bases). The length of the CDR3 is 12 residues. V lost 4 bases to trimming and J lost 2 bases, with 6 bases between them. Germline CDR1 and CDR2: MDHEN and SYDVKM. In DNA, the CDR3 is TGTGCCAGCAGTTGGACAGCCTACGAGCAGTACTTC. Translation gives CASSWTAYEQYF.

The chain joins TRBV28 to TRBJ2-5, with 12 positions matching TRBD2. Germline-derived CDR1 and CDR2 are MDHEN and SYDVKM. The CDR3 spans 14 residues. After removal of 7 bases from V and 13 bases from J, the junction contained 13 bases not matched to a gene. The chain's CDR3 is CASTLTSGSGSWYF. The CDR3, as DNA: TGTGCCAGCACTTTGACTAGCGGGAGCGGCAGTTGGTACTTC. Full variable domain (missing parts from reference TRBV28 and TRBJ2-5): DVKVTQSSRYLVKRTGEKVFLECVQDMDHENMFWYRQDPGLGLRLIYFSYDVKMKEKGDIPEGYSVSREKKERFSLILESASTNQTSMYLCASTLTSGSGSWYFGPGTRLLVL.

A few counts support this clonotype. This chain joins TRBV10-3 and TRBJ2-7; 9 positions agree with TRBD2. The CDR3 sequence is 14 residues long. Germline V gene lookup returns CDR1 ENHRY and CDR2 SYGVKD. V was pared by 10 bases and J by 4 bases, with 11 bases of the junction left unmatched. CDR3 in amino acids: CATQTAGGLYEQYF. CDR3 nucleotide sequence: TGTGCCACCCAAACAGCGGGAGGACTTTACGAGCAGTACTTC.

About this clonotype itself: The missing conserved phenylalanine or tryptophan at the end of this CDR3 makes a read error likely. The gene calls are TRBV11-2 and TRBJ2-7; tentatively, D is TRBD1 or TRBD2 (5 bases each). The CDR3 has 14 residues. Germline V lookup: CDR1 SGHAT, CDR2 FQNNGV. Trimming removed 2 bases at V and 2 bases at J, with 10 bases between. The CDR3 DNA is TGTGCCAGCAGCTTAAGGGACGCCGCCTACGAGCAGTACTCC. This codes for CASSLRDAAYEQYS.

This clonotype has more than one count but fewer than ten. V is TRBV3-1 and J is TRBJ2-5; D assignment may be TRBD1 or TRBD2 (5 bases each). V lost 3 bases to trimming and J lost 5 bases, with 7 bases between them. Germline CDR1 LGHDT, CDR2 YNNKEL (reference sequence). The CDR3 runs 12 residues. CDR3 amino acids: CASSQGEETQYF. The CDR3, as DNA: TGTGCCAGCAGCCAGGGGGAGGAGACCCAGTACTTC.

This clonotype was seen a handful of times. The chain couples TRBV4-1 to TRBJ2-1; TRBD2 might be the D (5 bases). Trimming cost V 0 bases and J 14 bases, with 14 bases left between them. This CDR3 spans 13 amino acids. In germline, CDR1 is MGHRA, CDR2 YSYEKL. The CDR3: CASSQDERDQEFF. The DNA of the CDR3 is TGCGCCAGCAGCCAAGATGAACGGGATCAGGAGTTCTTC.

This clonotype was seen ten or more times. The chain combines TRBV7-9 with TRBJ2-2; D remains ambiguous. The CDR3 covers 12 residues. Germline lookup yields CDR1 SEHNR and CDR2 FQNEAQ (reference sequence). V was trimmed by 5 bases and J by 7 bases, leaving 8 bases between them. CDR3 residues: CASSGQHGELFF. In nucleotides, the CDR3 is TGTGCCAGCAGCGGGCAGCACGGGGAGCTGTTTTTT.

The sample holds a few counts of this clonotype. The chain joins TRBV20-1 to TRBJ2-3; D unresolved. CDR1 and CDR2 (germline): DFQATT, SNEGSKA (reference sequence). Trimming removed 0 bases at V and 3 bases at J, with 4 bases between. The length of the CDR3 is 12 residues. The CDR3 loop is CSAREGTDTQYF. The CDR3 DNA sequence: TGCAGTGCTAGAGAAGGAACAGATACGCAGTATTTT.

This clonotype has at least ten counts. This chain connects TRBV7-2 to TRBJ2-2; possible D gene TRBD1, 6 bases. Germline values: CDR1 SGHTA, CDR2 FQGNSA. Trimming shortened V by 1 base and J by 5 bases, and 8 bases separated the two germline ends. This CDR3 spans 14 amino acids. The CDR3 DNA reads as TGTGCCAGCAGCTTAGAGGGGGTGACCGGGGAGCTGTTTTTT. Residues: CASSLEGVTGELFF.

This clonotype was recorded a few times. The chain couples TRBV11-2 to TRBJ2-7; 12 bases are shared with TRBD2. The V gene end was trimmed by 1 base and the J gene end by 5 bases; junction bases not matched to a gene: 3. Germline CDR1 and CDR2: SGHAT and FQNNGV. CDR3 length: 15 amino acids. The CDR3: CASSLALAGGDEQYF. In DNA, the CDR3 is TGTGCCAGCAGCTTAGCCCTAGCGGGAGGGGACGAGCAGTACTTC.

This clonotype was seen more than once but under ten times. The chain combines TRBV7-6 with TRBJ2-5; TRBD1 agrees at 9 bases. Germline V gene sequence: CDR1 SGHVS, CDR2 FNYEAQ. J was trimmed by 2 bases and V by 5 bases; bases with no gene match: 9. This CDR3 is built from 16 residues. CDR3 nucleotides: TGTGCCAGCAGCCTTTCCGGGACAGGGCAGCAAGAGACCCAGTACTTC. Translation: CASSLSGTGQQETQYF.

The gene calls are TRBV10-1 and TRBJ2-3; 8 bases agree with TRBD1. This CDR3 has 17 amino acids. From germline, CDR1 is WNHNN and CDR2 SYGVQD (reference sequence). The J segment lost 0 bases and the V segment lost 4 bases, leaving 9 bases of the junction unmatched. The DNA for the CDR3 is TGCGCCAGCAGTGGATTCTGGACAGGGAGGAGCACAGATACGCAGTATTTT. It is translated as CASSGFWTGRSTDTQYF.

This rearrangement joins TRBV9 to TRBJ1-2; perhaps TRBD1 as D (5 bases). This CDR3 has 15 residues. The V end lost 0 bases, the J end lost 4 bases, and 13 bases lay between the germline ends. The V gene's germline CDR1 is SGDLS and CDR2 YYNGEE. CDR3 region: CASSVGGPSFYGYTF. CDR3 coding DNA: TGTGCCAGCAGCGTAGGGGGACCCTCCTTCTATGGCTACACCTTC. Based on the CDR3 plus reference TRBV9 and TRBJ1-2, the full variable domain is DSGVTQTPKHLITATGQRVTLRCSPRSGDLSVYWYQQSLDQGLQFLIQYYNGEERAKGNILERFSAQQFPDLHSELNLSSLELGDSALYFCASSVGGPSFYGYTFGSGTRLTVV.

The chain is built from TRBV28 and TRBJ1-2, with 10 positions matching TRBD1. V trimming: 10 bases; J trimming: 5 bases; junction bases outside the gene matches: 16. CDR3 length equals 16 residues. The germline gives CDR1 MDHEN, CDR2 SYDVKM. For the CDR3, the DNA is TGTGCCACACCCACCTCCCCCGGGACAGGGGCATATGGCTACACCTTC. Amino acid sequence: CATPTSPGTGAYGYTF.

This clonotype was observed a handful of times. CDR3 bases: TGTGCCACAGGACAGTTCTCTGGGGCCAACGTCCTGACTTTC. Its protein is CATGQFSGANVLTF. The chain uses TRBV2 and TRBJ2-6, with D perhaps matching TRBD1 (6 bases). This CDR3 is built from 14 residues. CDR1 and CDR2 from the germline V gene are SNHLY and FYNNEI. The ends were cut back, 10 bases at V and 0 bases at J, with 10 bases in the middle.

The CDR3 region has the DNA TGTGCCAGCAATCCGGGGGTCTTTTACGAGCAGTACTTC. This codes for CASNPGVFYEQYF. J is TRBJ2-7 and V is TRBV28, with D tentatively TRBD2 (6 bases). V was trimmed by 7 bases and J by 4 bases, leaving 14 bases between them. The CDR3 is made up of 13 amino acids. The germline V gene has CDR1 MDHEN and CDR2 SYDVKM.

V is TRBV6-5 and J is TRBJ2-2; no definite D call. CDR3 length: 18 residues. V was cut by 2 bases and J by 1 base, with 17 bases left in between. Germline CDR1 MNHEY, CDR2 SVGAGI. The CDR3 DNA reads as TGTGCCAGCAGTTACCGTCCACTCCCTGTAGGGAACACCGGGGAGCTGTTTTTT. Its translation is CASSYRPLPVGNTGELFF.

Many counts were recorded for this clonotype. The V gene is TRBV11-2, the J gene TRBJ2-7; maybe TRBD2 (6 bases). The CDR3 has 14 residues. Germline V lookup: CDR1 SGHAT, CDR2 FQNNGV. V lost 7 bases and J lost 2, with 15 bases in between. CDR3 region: CASTPSGGAYEQYF. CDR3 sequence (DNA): TGTGCCAGCACCCCCAGCGGAGGGGCCTACGAGCAGTACTTC.